Each of the 9 T cell receptor beta chains below was sequenced from the same sample in a study of neurological immune-mediated disorders. Sample time point: longitudinal time-point 2. One entry per CDR3 protein, called by TCRdb with MiXCR from the 5' RACE reads. The sample contains roughly 49,000 distinct CDR3 sequences, roughly 14% of which appear only once. Sample: PBMCs. Receptors were obtained from a male donor with HTLV-1-associated myelopathy (HAM/TSP).

This clonotype appeared a few times. V is TRBV19 and J is TRBJ2-2; either TRBD1 or TRBD2 may fit D (5 bases each). The CDR3 is 14 residues long. Between the trimmed V and J ends, which lost 5 bases and 0 bases, there was a span of 7 bases. CDR1 LNHDA and CDR2 SQIVND come from the germline V gene (reference sequence). The CDR3 reads CASSWGTNTGELFF. The CDR3 nucleotides are TGTGCCAGTAGTTGGGGGACGAACACCGGGGAGCTGTTTTTT. The full variable domain, with the rest looked up from reference TRBV19 and TRBJ2-2, is DGGITQSPKYLFRKEGQNVTLSCEQNLNHDAMYWYRQDPGQGLRLIYYSQIVNDFQKGDIAEGYSVSREKKESFPLTVTSAQKNPTAFYLCASSWGTNTGELFFGEGSRLTVL.

In its sample, this clonotype was seen many times. The V gene is TRBV5-1, the J gene TRBJ2-1; tentatively, D is TRBD1 (5 bases). Germline CDR1 is SGHRS and CDR2 is YFSETQ. V was cut by 3 bases and J by 1 base, with 14 bases left in between. The CDR3 spans 16 residues. CDR3 residues: CASSSYDSRSYNEQFF. Here the CDR3 DNA reads TGCGCCAGCAGCTCCTACGACAGTAGATCCTACAATGAGCAGTTCTTC.

This chain joins TRBV10-3 and TRBJ1-3; no firm D call. V was trimmed by 5 bases and J by 0 bases, leaving 8 bases between them. The CDR3 covers 14 residues. From germline, CDR1 is ENHRY and CDR2 SYGVKD. The CDR3 coding sequence is TGTGCCATCAGTCGAAGTGACTCTGGAAACACCATATATTTT. Protein sequence: CAISRSDSGNTIYF.

This clonotype was observed a handful of times. V is TRBV7-8 and J is TRBJ1-1; maybe TRBD1 (6 bases). This CDR3 has 15 residues. The germline V gene encodes CDR1 SGHVS and CDR2 FQNEAQ. Trimming stripped 5 bases from V and 4 bases from J, with 17 bases between. The CDR3 is CASSPHRDTGTEAFF. Here the CDR3 DNA reads TGTGCCAGCAGCCCGCACCGGGACACGGGCACTGAAGCTTTCTTT. Full variable domain (rest looked up from reference TRBV7-8 and TRBJ1-1): GAGVSQSPRYKVAKRGQDVALRCDPISGHVSLFWYQQALGQGPEFLTYFQNEAQLDKSGLPSDRFFAERPEGSVSTLKIQRTQQEDSAVYLCASSPHRDTGTEAFFGQGTRLTVV.

This clonotype appeared many times. This sequence joins TRBV10-3 and TRBJ2-3; D is tentatively TRBD1 or TRBD2 (6 bases each). The CDR3 runs to 14 residues. Trimming removed 6 bases from V and 2 bases from J, with 12 bases in between. Germline values: CDR1 ENHRY, CDR2 SYGVKD. The CDR3 nucleotides read TGTGCCATCAGGAGGGGGGACCCCACAGATACGCAGTATTTT. This gives the protein CAIRRGDPTDTQYF.

This clonotype was observed at least ten times. The CDR3 DNA is TGCAGTGCTAGAGATCCCGATGGGTCCCGACCCTACGAGCAGTACTTC. Protein sequence: CSARDPDGSRPYEQYF. J is TRBJ2-7 and V is TRBV20-1; D gene unclear. The CDR3 has 16 residues. CDR1 and CDR2 from the germline V gene are DFQATT and SNEGSKA (reference sequence). V lost 0 bases, J lost 2 bases, and 17 bases lay in between.

This clonotype was counted many times. V usage is TRBV20-1 and J usage is TRBJ1-6, with D uncertain. In germline, CDR1 is DFQATT, CDR2 SNEGSKA (reference sequence). V lost 3 bases to trimming and J lost 4 bases, with 16 bases between them. The CDR3 sequence is 16 residues long. Written as DNA, the CDR3 is TGCAGTGCTAGCGCCCCGGTGGCAGATTATAATTCACCCCTCCACTTT. This gives the protein CSASAPVADYNSPLHF.

Ten or more counts support this clonotype. The CDR3 bases are TGCGCCAGCAGATCGACAGGGGTGGGCTCCTACAATGAGCAGTTCTTC. It is translated as CASRSTGVGSYNEQFF. This sequence joins TRBV5-1 and TRBJ2-1, with 8 bases fitting TRBD1. Germline V lookup: CDR1 SGHRS, CDR2 YFSETQ. V dropped 5 bases and J dropped 0; count of bases not matched to a gene: 7. CDR3 length: 16 residues.

This clonotype was counted many times. This chain uses TRBV20-1 with TRBJ1-1; D may be TRBD1 (5 bases). The CDR3 is 14 amino acids. The germline V gene encodes CDR1 DFQATT and CDR2 SNEGSKA (reference sequence). V shed 0 bases and J shed 4 bases, with 12 bases lying between them. For the CDR3, the DNA is TGCAGTGCTAGAGATCAAAGGGGTGGCACTGAAGCTTTCTTT. Translating gives CSARDQRGGTEAFF.